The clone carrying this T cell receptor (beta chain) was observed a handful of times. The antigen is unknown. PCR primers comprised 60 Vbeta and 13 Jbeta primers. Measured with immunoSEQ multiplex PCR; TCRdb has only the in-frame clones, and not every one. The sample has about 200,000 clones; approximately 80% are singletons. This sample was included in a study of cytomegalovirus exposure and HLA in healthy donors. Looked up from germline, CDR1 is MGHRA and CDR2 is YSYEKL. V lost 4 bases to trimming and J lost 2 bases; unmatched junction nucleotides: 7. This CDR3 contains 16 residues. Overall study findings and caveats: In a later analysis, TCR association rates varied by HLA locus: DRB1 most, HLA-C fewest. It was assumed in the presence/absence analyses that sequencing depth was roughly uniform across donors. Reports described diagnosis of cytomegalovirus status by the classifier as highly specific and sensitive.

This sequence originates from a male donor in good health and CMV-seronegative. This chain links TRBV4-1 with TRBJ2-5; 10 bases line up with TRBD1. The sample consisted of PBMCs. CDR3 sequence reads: CASSRRTGGGQETQYF. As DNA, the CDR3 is TGCGCCAGCAGCCGGCGGACAGGGGGGGGACAAGAGACCCAGTACTTC.